This T cell receptor beta chain was observed in a study of T cells after yellow fever vaccination. TCRdb recomputed calls from the 5' RACE reads with MiXCR, one row per CDR3 protein. The sample has 150,000 to 200,000 distinct CDR3 sequences; less than 9% are singletons. Sequencing was performed on CD4+ T cells sorted from PBMCs, taken around 5 days after the first yellow fever vaccination. The clonotype comes from a man younger than 35 who received the YFV17D yellow fever vaccine.

The CDR3 region has the DNA TGTGCCAGCAGCCGTGCCTTCGGGACTCTCAATGAGCAGTTCTTC. As protein: CASSRAFGTLNEQFF. The chain is built from TRBV7-2 and TRBJ2-1; weak D call: TRBD2 (6 bases). The germline CDR1 and CDR2 sequences are SGHTA and FQGNSA. V was trimmed by 5 bases and J by 6 bases, leaving 17 bases between them. CDR3 length: 15 residues.